Sequencing of this T cell receptor (beta chain) was carried out in a study of blood T cell repertoires in COVID-19. Study details: Nucleic acid was either cDNA or gDNA, and it came from T cells, B-cell-depleted T cells, or PBMCs.

This CDR3 contains 15 residues. With 1 base clipped from V and 0 bases from J, the junction kept 2 bases outside the gene matches. The germline CDR1 and CDR2 sequences are SGHNT and YENEEA. The method was immunoSEQ multiplex PCR; TCRdb's version includes in-frame clones alone and lacks a portion of them. The table records fewer than 40,000 clones, 85% to 90% of them present only once. The gene calls are TRBV11-3 and TRBJ2-5, with 7 bases that match TRBD2. The receptor's source is a woman aged 70 to 79 with active COVID-19. Source material: peripheral blood. The CDR3 sequence: CASSLGGSNQETQYF. DNA of the CDR3: TGTGCCAGCAGCTTAGGCGGGAGCAACCAAGAGACCCAGTACTTC.